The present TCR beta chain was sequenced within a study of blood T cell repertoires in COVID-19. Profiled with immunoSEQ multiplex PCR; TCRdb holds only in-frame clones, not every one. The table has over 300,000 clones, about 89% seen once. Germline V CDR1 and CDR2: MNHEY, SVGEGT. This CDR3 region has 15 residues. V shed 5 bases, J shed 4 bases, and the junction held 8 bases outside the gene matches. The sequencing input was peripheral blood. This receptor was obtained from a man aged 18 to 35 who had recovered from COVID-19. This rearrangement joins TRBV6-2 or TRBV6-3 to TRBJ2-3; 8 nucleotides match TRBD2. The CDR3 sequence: CASSQSGGAPDTQYF. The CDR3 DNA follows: TGTGCCAGCAGTCAGTCCGGGGGGGCCCCAGATACGCAGTATTTT.